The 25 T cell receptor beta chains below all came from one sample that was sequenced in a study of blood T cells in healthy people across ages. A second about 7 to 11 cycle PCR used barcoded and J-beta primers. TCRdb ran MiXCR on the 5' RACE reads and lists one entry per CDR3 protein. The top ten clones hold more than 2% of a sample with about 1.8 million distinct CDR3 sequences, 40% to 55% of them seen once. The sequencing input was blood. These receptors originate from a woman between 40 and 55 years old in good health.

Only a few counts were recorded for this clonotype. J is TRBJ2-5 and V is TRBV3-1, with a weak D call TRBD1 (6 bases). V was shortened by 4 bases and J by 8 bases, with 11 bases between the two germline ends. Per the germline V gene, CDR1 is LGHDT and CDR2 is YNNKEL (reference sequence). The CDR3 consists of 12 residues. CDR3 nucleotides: TGTGCCAGCAGCCCGGCACAGGGAACCCAGTACTTC. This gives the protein CASSPAQGTQYF.

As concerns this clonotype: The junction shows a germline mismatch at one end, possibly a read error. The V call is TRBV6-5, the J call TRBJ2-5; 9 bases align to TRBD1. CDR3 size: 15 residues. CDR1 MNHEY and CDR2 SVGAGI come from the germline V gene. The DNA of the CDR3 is TGTGTCAGCAACAGCCCCCGGACAGGGGTTGAGACCCAGTACTTC. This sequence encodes CVSNSPRTGVETQYF.

In DNA, the CDR3 is TGCAGTGCTAGGCGAACCGGCAGGGCCAGCTCCTACGAGCAGTACTTC. Amino acids: CSARRTGRASSYEQYF. This sequence joins TRBV20-1 and TRBJ2-7, with a tentative D call TRBD1 (5 bases). Germline CDR1 and CDR2: DFQATT and SNEGSKA (reference sequence). This CDR3 spans 16 amino acids. V was pared by 3 bases and J by 0 bases, with 18 bases between.

Here the CDR3 DNA reads TGTGCCTCCCGGACAGGGACCTCTTACAATGAGCAGTACTTC. Residues: CASRTGTSYNEQYF. The J gene is TRBJ2-1, the V gene TRBV10-3; TRBD1 matches at 8 bases. The closer fit of TRBJ2-7 to the DNA end suggests the J call may be wrong. CDR1 ENHRY and CDR2 SYGVKD come from the germline V gene. This CDR3 spans 14 amino acids.

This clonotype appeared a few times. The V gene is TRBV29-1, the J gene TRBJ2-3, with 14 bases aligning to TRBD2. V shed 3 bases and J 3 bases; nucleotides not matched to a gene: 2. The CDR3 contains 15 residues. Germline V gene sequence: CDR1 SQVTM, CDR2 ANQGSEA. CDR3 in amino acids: CSVDGTSGGTDTQYF. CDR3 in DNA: TGCAGCGTTGATGGGACTAGCGGGGGAACAGATACGCAGTATTTT.

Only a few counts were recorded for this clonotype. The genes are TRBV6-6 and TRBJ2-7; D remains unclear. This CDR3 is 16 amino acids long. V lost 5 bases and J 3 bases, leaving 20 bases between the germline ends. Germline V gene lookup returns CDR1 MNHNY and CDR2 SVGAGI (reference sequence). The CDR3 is CASSPPLTKGYYEQYF. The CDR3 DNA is TGTGCCAGCAGTCCCCCCCTGACAAAGGGCTACTACGAGCAGTACTTC.

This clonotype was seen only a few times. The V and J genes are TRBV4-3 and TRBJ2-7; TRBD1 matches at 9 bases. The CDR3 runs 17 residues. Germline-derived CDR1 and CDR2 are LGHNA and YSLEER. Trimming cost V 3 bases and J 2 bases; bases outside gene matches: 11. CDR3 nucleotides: TGCGCCAGCAGCCATAAAAATTGGACAGGGGTGACCTACGAGCAGTACTTC. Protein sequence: CASSHKNWTGVTYEQYF.

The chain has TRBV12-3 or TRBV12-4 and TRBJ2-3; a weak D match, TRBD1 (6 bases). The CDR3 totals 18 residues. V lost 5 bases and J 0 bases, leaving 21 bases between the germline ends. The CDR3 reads CASSTSAPGTTSTDTQYF. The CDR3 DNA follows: TGTGCCAGCAGTACTTCAGCCCCCGGGACAACTAGCACAGATACGCAGTATTTT.

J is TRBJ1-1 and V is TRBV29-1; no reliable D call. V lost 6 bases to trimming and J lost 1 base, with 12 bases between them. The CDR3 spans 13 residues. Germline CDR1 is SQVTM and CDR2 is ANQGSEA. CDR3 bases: TGCAGCGTGAAAGAAGGTGGGAACACTGAAGCTTTCTTT. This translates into CSVKEGGNTEAFF.

CDR3 nucleotide sequence: TGCGCCAGCAGCCATGCTAGAGATAACACCGGGGAGCTGTTTTTT. Translated: CASSHARDNTGELFF. This chain joins TRBV4-3 and TRBJ2-2; D uncertain. There are 15 residues in the CDR3. The V and J ends lost 3 bases and 2 bases respectively, with 10 bases between them. CDR1 is LGHNA, CDR2 YSLEER, per germline.

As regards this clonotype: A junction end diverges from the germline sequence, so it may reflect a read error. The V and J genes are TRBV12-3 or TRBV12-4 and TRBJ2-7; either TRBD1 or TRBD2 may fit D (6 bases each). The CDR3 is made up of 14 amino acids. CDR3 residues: CAGSLGLGGDEQYF. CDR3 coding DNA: TGTGCCGGCAGTCTGGGCCTCGGGGGCGACGAGCAGTACTTC.

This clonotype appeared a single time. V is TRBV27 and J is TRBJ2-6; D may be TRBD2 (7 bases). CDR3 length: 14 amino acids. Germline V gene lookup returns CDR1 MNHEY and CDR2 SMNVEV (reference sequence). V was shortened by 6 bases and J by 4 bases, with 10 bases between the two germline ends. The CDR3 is CASRGGHGANVLTF. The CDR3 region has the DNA TGTGCCAGCAGGGGGGGGCACGGGGCCAACGTCCTGACTTTC.

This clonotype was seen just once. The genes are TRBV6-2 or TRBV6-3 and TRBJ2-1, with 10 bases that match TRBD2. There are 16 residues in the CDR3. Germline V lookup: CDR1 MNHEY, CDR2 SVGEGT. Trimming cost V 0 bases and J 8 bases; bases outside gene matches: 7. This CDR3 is CASSYSKSGGAHEQFF. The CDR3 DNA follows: TGTGCCAGCAGTTACTCGAAGAGCGGGGGGGCCCATGAGCAGTTCTTC.

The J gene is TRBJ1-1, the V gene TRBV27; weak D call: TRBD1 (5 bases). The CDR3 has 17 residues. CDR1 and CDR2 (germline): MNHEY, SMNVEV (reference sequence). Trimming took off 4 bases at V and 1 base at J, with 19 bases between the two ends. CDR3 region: CASSSSVKGWTNTEAFF. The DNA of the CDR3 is TGTGCCAGCAGTTCGTCTGTAAAGGGGTGGACGAACACTGAAGCTTTCTTT.

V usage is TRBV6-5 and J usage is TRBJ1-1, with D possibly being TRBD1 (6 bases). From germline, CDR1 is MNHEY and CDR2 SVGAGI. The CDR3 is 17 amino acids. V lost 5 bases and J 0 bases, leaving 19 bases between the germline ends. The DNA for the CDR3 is TGTGCCAGCAGTAAACTCGACAGGAGTCGGATGAACACTGAAGCTTTCTTT. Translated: CASSKLDRSRMNTEAFF.

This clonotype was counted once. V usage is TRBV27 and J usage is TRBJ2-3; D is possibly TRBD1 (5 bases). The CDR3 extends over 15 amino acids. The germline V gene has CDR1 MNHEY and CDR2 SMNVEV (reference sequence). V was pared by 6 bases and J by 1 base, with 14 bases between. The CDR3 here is CASSPSWGGTDTQYF. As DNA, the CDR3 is TGTGCCAGCAGCCCATCATGGGGCGGCACAGATACGCAGTATTTT.

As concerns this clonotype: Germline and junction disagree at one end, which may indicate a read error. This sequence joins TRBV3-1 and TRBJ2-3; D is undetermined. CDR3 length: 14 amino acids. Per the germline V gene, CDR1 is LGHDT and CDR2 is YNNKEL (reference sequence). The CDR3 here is CASSQDTALGTQYF. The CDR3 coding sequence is TGCGCCAGCAGCCAAGATACGGCTCTGGGTACGCAGTATTTT.

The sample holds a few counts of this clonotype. The CDR3 protein is CASSQDTTLQETQYF. The DNA of the CDR3 is TGCGCCAGCAGCCAAGATACGACCTTACAAGAGACCCAGTACTTC. This chain connects TRBV4-1 to TRBJ2-5; no firm D call. CDR3 length: 15 amino acids. Germline V gives CDR1 MGHRA, CDR2 YSYEKL. Trimming stripped 0 bases from V and 2 bases from J, with 10 bases between.

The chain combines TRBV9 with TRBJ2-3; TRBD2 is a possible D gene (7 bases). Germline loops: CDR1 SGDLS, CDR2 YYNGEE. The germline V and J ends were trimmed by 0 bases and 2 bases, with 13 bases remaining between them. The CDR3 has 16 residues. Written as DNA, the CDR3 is TGTGCCAGCAGCGTAGCTGGGGGGGGCCTCACAGATACGCAGTATTTT. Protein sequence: CASSVAGGGLTDTQYF. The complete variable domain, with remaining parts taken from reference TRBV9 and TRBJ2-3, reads DSGVTQTPKHLITATGQRVTLRCSPRSGDLSVYWYQQSLDQGLQFLIQYYNGEERAKGNILERFSAQQFPDLHSELNLSSLELGDSALYFCASSVAGGGLTDTQYFGPGTRLTVL.

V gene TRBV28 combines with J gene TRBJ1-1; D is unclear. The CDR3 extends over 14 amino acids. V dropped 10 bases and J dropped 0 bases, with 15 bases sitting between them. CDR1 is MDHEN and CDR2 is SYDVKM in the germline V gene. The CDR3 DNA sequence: TGTGCCACCGGGGTAGGACCCATGAACACTGAAGCTTTCTTT. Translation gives CATGVGPMNTEAFF.

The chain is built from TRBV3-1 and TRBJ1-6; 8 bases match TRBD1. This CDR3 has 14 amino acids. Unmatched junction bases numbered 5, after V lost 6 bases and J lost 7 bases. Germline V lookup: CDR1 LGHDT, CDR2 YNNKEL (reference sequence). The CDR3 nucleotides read TGTGCCAGCAGGCAACAGGGGGACAATTCACCCCTCCACTTT. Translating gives CASRQQGDNSPLHF.

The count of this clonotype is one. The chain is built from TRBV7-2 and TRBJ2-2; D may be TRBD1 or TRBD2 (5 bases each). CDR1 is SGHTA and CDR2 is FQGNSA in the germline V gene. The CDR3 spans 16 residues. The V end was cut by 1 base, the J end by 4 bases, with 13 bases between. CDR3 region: CASSLESGLGTGELFF. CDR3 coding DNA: TGTGCCAGCAGCTTAGAATCGGGGCTCGGCACCGGGGAGCTGTTTTTT.

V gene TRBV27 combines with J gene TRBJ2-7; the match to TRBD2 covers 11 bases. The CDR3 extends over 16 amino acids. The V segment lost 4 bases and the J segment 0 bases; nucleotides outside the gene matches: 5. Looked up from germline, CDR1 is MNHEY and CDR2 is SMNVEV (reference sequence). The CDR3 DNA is TGTGCCAGCAGTTCCGGTAGCGGGGGGGCCTCCTACGAGCAGTACTTC. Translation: CASSSGSGGASYEQYF.

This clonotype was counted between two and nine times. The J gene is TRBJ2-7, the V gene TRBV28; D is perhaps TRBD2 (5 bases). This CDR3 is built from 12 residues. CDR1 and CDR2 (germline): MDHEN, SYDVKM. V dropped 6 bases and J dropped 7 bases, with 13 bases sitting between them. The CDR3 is CASRTTEAEQYF. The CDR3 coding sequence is TGTGCCAGCAGGACAACGGAGGCTGAGCAGTACTTC.

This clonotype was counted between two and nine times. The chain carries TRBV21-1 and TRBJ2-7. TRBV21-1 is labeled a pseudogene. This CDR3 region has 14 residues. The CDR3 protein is CASSKVRVSYEQYF. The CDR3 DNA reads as TGTGCCAGCAGCAAAGTGCGAGTCTCCTACGAGCAGTACTTC.